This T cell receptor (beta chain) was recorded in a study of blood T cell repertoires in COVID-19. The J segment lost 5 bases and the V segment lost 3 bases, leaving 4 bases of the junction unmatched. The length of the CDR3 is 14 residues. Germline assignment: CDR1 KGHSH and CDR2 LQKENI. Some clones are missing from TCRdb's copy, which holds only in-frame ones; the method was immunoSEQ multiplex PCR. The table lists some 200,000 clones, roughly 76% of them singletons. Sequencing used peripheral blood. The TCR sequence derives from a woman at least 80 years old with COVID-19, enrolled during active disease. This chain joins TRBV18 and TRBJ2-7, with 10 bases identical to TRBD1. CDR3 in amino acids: CASSPGTGVHEQYF. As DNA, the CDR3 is TGTGCCAGCTCACCCGGGACAGGGGTCCACGAGCAGTACTTC.